These 30 T cell receptor beta chains originate from one sample sequenced in a study of shared clonotypes between healthy human individuals. Sequencing was performed with immunoSEQ multiplex PCR; in TCRdb, only in-frame clones are kept and a portion is missing. The repertoire consists of roughly 2.4 million clones, with under 97% occurring once and the leading ten covering roughly 0.13%. The sequencing sample was made of naive CD4+ T cells sorted from blood. This sample's subset: CD45RA+ positively selected. Source of these receptors: a young man in good health.

The V call is TRBV15, the J call TRBJ2-3; 7 bases map to TRBD2. V was clipped by 1 base and J by 4 bases; unmatched bases: 5. CDR3 length: 15 residues. Germline V gene data show CDR1 as LNHNV and CDR2 as YYDKDF (reference sequence). CDR3 bases: TGTGCCACCAGCAGAGGCAGGGAGGGTCCAGATACGCAGTATTTT. This encodes CATSRGREGPDTQYF.

The chain joins TRBV9 to TRBJ1-1; D is unclear. V lost 4 bases and J 0 bases, leaving 13 bases between the germline ends. The germline V gene encodes CDR1 SGDLS and CDR2 YYNGEE. CDR3 length: 15 amino acids. CDR3 protein: CASSLIGPLNTEAFF. The DNA for the CDR3 is TGTGCCAGCAGCCTCATAGGACCGTTGAACACTGAAGCTTTCTTT.

Details on this clone: The sample carries other DNA sequences with the same CDR3. The rearrangement uses TRBV4-1 and TRBJ1-6; D gene ambiguous. V was pared by 0 bases and J by 1 base, with 16 bases between. The CDR3 has 19 residues. From germline, CDR1 is MGHRA and CDR2 YSYEKL. The chain's CDR3 is CASSQDLGGLGSYNSPLHF. The CDR3 DNA is TGCGCCAGCAGCCAAGACCTGGGAGGGCTGGGGTCCTATAATTCACCCCTCCACTTT.

The chain has TRBV19 and TRBJ2-2; D uncertain. This CDR3 region has 13 residues. The V end was cut by 0 bases, the J end by 7 bases, with 6 bases between. Looked up from germline, CDR1 is LNHDA and CDR2 is SQIVND (reference sequence). The CDR3 coding sequence is TGTGCCAGTAGTATAGATAGACTCGGGGAGCTGTTTTTT. Protein sequence: CASSIDRLGELFF.

V and J are TRBV10-2 and TRBJ1-3; perhaps TRBD1 as D (5 bases). The CDR3 runs to 14 residues. Trimming pared 6 bases from V and 2 bases from J, leaving 11 bases between. Germline V gives CDR1 WSHSY, CDR2 SAAADI. The CDR3 loop reads CASSLGTPGNTIYF. The CDR3 DNA reads TGCGCCAGCAGCCTCGGGACGCCTGGAAACACCATATATTTT.

The V gene is TRBV11-2, the J gene TRBJ2-7; possible D gene TRBD2, 7 bases. The ends were cut back, 5 bases at V and 2 bases at J, with 16 bases in the middle. The CDR3 has 15 amino acids. From germline, CDR1 is SGHAT and CDR2 FQNNGV. The CDR3 bases are TGTGCCAGCAGCCGTACGTCCGGGGGGCCCTACGAGCAGTACTTC. Translating gives CASSRTSGGPYEQYF.

V is TRBV29-1 and J is TRBJ1-6, with D possibly TRBD1 on 5 matching bases. This CDR3 comprises 13 residues. Germline lookup yields CDR1 SQVTM and CDR2 ANQGSEA. Trimming took 5 bases from V and 6 from J, leaving 11 bases between them. DNA for the CDR3: TGCAGCGTTATGGGGGGACCTAATTCACCCCTCCACTTT. Amino acids: CSVMGGPNSPLHF.

This chain connects TRBV4-3 to TRBJ2-5; 8 bases match TRBD2. In germline, CDR1 is LGHNA, CDR2 YSLEER. CDR3 length equals 15 residues. J lost 3 bases, V lost 1 base, and 4 bases had no gene match. The CDR3 loop reads CASSQGGLGEETQYF. CDR3 DNA sequence: TGCGCCAGCAGCCAAGGGGGACTAGGGGAAGAGACCCAGTACTTC.

The DNA for the CDR3 is TGTGCCAGCTCACCACCCGCGCGGGACAATGAGCAGTTCTTC. Translating it yields CASSPPARDNEQFF. This rearrangement joins TRBV18 to TRBJ2-1; maybe TRBD2 (5 bases). The CDR3 consists of 14 residues. Trimming cost V 0 bases and J 5 bases, with 8 bases left between them. Germline V gene sequence: CDR1 KGHSH, CDR2 LQKENI.

As regards this clone: The same CDR3 also results from other DNA sequences found in this sample. The chain has TRBV5-6 and TRBJ1-3; a possible D gene is TRBD1 (5 bases). The CDR3 spans 16 residues. V dropped 7 bases and J dropped 0 bases, with 17 bases sitting between them. Per germline, CDR1 SGHDT and CDR2 YYEEEE. CDR3 amino acids: CASSGGKFSSGNTIYF. The CDR3 bases are TGTGCCAGCTCCGGGGGGAAATTCAGCTCTGGAAACACCATATATTTT.

The chain links TRBV7-9 to TRBJ1-4; 7 bases are a match to TRBD1. Germline V gene sequence: CDR1 SEHNR, CDR2 FQNEAQ (reference sequence). The V and J ends lost 5 bases and 8 bases, in that order; junction bases with no gene match: 8. The CDR3 has 14 amino acids. The CDR3 region is CASSGTGVGEKLFF. CDR3 sequence (DNA): TGTGCCAGCAGCGGTACAGGGGTAGGAGAAAAACTGTTTTTT.

V is TRBV28 and J is TRBJ2-7, with 9 nucleotides matching TRBD2. Germline CDR1 is MDHEN and CDR2 is SYDVKM. The V and J ends lost 8 bases and 5 bases, in that order; junction bases with no gene match: 10. The CDR3 covers 14 residues. The DNA of the CDR3 is TGTGCCAGCCTTAGCGGGGGCGGGGTCCACGAGCAGTACTTC. As protein: CASLSGGGVHEQYF.

The chain employs TRBV18 and TRBJ2-5; D is perhaps TRBD2 (6 bases). Germline assignment: CDR1 KGHSH and CDR2 LQKENI. Trimming left V 8 bases short and J 2 bases short, with 12 bases between. CDR3 length: 13 amino acids. Here the CDR3 reads CASRRGTQETQYF. The CDR3 DNA is TGTGCCAGCCGCCGTGGGACTCAAGAGACCCAGTACTTC.

The chain combines TRBV18 with TRBJ1-4; D might be TRBD1 (5 bases). The CDR3 consists of 16 residues. From germline, CDR1 is KGHSH and CDR2 LQKENI. The V and J ends lost 3 bases and 0 bases respectively, with 11 bases between them. DNA for the CDR3: TGTGCCAGCTCACCCGGGACTTTTGCAACTAATGAAAAACTGTTTTTT. It translates to CASSPGTFATNEKLFF.

The rearrangement uses TRBV9 and TRBJ1-4; D is possibly TRBD1 (6 bases). Trimming cost V 3 bases and J 5 bases, with 14 bases left between them. From germline, CDR1 is SGDLS and CDR2 YYNGEE. This CDR3 has 15 amino acids. CDR3 amino acids: CASSAQGLPNEKLFF. CDR3 bases: TGTGCCAGCAGCGCACAGGGCCTTCCCAATGAAAAACTGTTTTTT.

The V call is TRBV25-1, the J call TRBJ2-1, with a tentative D call TRBD1 (6 bases). Trimming took 3 bases from V and 9 from J, leaving 12 bases between them. CDR3 length: 13 residues. Germline-derived CDR1 and CDR2 are MGHDK and SYGVNS. The CDR3 sequence: CASSDPGRGEQFF. CDR3 sequence (DNA): TGTGCCAGCAGTGACCCCGGCAGGGGTGAGCAGTTCTTC.

On this clone itself: This sample also contains other DNA sequences that code for the same CDR3. The chain has TRBV9 and TRBJ1-2; D ambiguous. Trimming took 0 bases from V and 4 from J, leaving 10 bases between them. Per germline, CDR1 SGDLS and CDR2 YYNGEE. The CDR3 is 14 amino acids. This CDR3 is CASSVGQARYGYTF. The CDR3 coding sequence is TGTGCCAGCAGCGTAGGGCAGGCACGCTATGGCTACACCTTC.

This rearrangement joins TRBV10-1 to TRBJ2-7; a possible D gene is TRBD2 (5 bases). Per the germline V gene, CDR1 is WNHNN and CDR2 is SYGVQD (reference sequence). CDR3 size: 11 residues. The V gene lost 8 bases and the J gene lost 6 bases, with 11 bases spanning the gap. Here the CDR3 reads CASLWTPEQYF. The CDR3 region has the DNA TGCGCCAGCCTGTGGACTCCCGAGCAGTACTTC.

The rearrangement links TRBV5-1 to TRBJ2-5; 7 nucleotides align to TRBD2. The CDR3 runs 17 residues. Germline loops: CDR1 SGHRS, CDR2 YFSETQ. V lost 2 bases to trimming and J lost 5 bases; unmatched junction nucleotides: 15. CDR3 sequence: CASSFNPAGAGEETQYF. DNA of the CDR3: TGCGCCAGCAGCTTCAATCCCGCGGGAGCTGGGGAGGAGACCCAGTACTTC.

This rearrangement joins TRBV6-5 to TRBJ1-5, with D unresolved. Germline V CDR1 and CDR2: MNHEY, SVGAGI. V was shortened by 0 bases and J by 11 bases, with 11 bases between the two germline ends. The length of the CDR3 is 13 residues. CDR3 nucleotide sequence: TGTGCCAGCAGTTACTCCACCTTTGGGGCCCAGCATTTT. Its translation is CASSYSTFGAQHF.

The CDR3 here is CAISESHDTGELFF. In DNA, the CDR3 is TGTGCCATCAGTGAGTCGCATGACACCGGGGAGCTGTTTTTT. The gene calls are TRBV10-3 and TRBJ2-2, with D uncertain. Germline CDR1 and CDR2: ENHRY and SYGVKD. Trimming shortened V by 0 bases and J by 3 bases, and 5 bases separated the two germline ends. The CDR3 has 14 amino acids.

The chain carries TRBV10-2 and TRBJ2-1, with 10 bases lining up with TRBD2. The CDR3 has 15 amino acids. Germline V gene lookup returns CDR1 WSHSY and CDR2 SAAADI. V lost 7 bases to trimming and J lost 0 bases; unmatched junction nucleotides: 3. The CDR3 DNA reads TGCGCCAGCACCCGACTAGCGGGCTCCTACAATGAGCAGTTCTTC. Its protein product is CASTRLAGSYNEQFF.

CDR3 bases: TGTGCCAGCAGCTTAGGCGGGAGTGGCGAGCAGTACTTC. Amino acids: CASSLGGSGEQYF. J is TRBJ2-7 and V is TRBV7-9; 7 nucleotides agree with TRBD2. The V gene end was trimmed by 1 base and the J gene end by 6 bases; junction bases not matched to a gene: 3. Per the germline V gene, CDR1 is SEHNR and CDR2 is FQNEAQ (reference sequence). The CDR3 contains 13 residues. Using reference TRBV7-9 and TRBJ2-7 for the parts outside the CDR3, the full variable domain is DTGVSQNPRHKITKRGQNVTFRCDPISEHNRLYWYRQTLGQGPEFLTYFQNEAQLEKSRLLSDRFSAERPKGSFSTLEIQRTEQGDSAMYLCASSLGGSGEQYFGPGTRLTVT.

The V gene is TRBV6-1, the J gene TRBJ2-2; 7 positions match TRBD1. Losses at the gene ends were 3 bases for V and 5 bases for J; bases not matched to a gene: 9. In germline, CDR1 is MNHNS, CDR2 SASEGT. The CDR3 has 16 residues. CDR3 amino acids: CASSEGQPRRTGELFF. CDR3 nucleotides: TGTGCCAGCAGTGAGGGACAGCCCAGAAGGACCGGGGAGCTGTTTTTT.

Remarks on this clone: Other DNA sequences of this sample code for an identical CDR3. The CDR3 sequence: CASSLARTDTQYF. The CDR3 DNA sequence: TGTGCCAGCAGCTTAGCCCGCACAGATACGCAGTATTTT. The genes are TRBV7-6 and TRBJ2-3, with D unresolved. This CDR3 region has 13 residues. Germline loops: CDR1 SGHVS, CDR2 FNYEAQ. V dropped 0 bases and J dropped 1 base, with 2 bases sitting between them.

V usage is TRBV9 and J usage is TRBJ2-6; TRBD2 might be the D (5 bases). The V and J ends lost 0 bases and 1 base respectively, with 17 bases between them. From germline, CDR1 is SGDLS and CDR2 YYNGEE. The CDR3 has 19 amino acids. The CDR3: CASSVATDGVGSGANVLTF. The CDR3 coding sequence is TGTGCCAGCAGCGTAGCTACGGACGGGGTTGGATCTGGGGCCAACGTCCTGACTTTC.

The chain has TRBV10-1 and TRBJ2-3, with TRBD2 matching 13 bases. The CDR3 totals 17 residues. Per germline, CDR1 WNHNN and CDR2 SYGVQD (reference sequence). V dropped 1 base and J dropped 4; count of bases not matched to a gene: 5. CDR3 DNA sequence: TGCGCCAGCAGTGAGTTAGGACTAGCGGGAGATTCAGATACGCAGTATTTT. Translation: CASSELGLAGDSDTQYF.

V is TRBV7-9 and J is TRBJ2-2, with D perhaps matching TRBD1 (5 bases). The CDR3 runs 15 residues. CDR1 and CDR2 from the germline V gene are SEHNR and FQNEAQ (reference sequence). V lost 2 bases and J 1 base, leaving 8 bases between the germline ends. CDR3 region: CASSLNQGNTGELFF. The CDR3, as DNA: TGTGCCAGCAGCTTAAACCAGGGGAACACCGGGGAGCTGTTTTTT.

The V gene is TRBV11-1, the J gene TRBJ2-1, with unresolved D. The CDR3 contains 12 residues. V lost 3 bases and J 9 bases, leaving 9 bases between the germline ends. The germline V gene has CDR1 SGHAT and CDR2 FQDESV (reference sequence). The CDR3 coding sequence is TGTGCCAGCAGCTTCCGAGACGGTGAGCAGTTCTTC. This codes for CASSFRDGEQFF.

The chain joins TRBV6-5 to TRBJ2-7; 11 nucleotides match TRBD2. Germline V gene sequence: CDR1 MNHEY, CDR2 SVGAGI. The V gene end was trimmed by 6 bases and the J gene end by 3 bases; junction bases not matched to a gene: 4. The CDR3 spans 14 residues. CDR3 DNA sequence: TGTGCCAGCAGAAGACTAGCGGGGTACTACGAGCAGTACTTC. Translation gives CASRRLAGYYEQYF.